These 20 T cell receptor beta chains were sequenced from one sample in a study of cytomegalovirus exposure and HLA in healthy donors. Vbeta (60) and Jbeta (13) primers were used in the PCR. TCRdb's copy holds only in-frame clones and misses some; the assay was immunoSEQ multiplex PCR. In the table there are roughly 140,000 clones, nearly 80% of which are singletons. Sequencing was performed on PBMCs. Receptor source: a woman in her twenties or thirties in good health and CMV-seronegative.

CDR3 bases: TGTGCCACCAGCAGCAGACAGACTTATGAAAAACTGTTTTTT. Translating gives CATSSRQTYEKLFF. V is TRBV15 and J is TRBJ1-4, with D perhaps TRBD1 (5 bases). This CDR3 comprises 14 residues. V lost 3 bases, J lost 6 bases, and 11 bases lay in between. Germline CDR1 is LNHNV and CDR2 is YYDKDF (reference sequence).

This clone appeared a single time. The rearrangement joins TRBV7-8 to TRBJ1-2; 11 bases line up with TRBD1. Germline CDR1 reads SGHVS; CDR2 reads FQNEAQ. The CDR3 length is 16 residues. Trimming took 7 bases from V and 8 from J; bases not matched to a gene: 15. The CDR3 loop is CASNPTPGQGGGGYTF. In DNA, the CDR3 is TGTGCCAGCAACCCAACCCCGGGACAGGGGGGAGGGGGCTACACCTTC. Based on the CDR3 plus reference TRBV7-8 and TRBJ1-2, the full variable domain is GAGVSQSPRYKVAKRGQDVALRCDPISGHVSLFWYQQALGQGPEFLTYFQNEAQLDKSGLPSDRFFAERPEGSVSTLKIQRTQQEDSAVYLCASNPTPGQGGGGYTFGSGTRLTVV.

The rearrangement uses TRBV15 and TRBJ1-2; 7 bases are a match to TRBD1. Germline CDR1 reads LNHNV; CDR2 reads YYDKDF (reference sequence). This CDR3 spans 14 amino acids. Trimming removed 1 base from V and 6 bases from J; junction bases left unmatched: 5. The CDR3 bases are TGTGCCACCAGCAGAGTGGACAGGTGGCATGGCTACACCTTC. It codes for CATSRVDRWHGYTF.

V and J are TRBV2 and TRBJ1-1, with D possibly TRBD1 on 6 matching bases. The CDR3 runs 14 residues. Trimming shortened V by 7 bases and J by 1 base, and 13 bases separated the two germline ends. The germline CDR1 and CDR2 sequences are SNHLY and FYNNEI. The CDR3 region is CASTPGTQNTEAFF. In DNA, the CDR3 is TGTGCCAGCACTCCCGGGACACAGAACACTGAAGCTTTCTTT.

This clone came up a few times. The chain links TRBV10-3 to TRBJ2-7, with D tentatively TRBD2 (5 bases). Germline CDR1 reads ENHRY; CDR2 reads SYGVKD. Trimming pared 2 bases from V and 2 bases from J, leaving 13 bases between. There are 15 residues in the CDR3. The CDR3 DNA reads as TGTGCCATCAGTGAGCCCAGGAGCGGACCCTACGAGCAGTACTTC. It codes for CAISEPRSGPYEQYF.

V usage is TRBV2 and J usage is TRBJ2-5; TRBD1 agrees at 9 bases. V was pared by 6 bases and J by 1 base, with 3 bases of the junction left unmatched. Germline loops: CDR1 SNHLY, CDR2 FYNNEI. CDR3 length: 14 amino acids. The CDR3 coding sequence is TGTGCCAGCAGAGTGGACAGGGGCCAAGAGACCCAGTACTTC. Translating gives CASRVDRGQETQYF.

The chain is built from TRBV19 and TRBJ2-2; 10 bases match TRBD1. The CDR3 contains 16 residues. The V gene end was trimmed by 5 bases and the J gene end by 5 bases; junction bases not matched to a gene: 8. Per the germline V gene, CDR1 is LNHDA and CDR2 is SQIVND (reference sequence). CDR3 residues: CASSSPGQGPTGELFF. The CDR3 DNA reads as TGTGCCAGTAGTTCCCCGGGACAGGGGCCTACCGGGGAGCTGTTTTTT.

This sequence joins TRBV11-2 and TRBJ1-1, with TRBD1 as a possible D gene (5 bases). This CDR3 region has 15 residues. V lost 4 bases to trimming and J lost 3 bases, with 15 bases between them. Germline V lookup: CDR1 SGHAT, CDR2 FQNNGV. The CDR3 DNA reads TGTGCCAGCAGCTCCGGGGGAGTGGTTGACACTGAAGCTTTCTTT. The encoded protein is CASSSGGVVDTEAFF.

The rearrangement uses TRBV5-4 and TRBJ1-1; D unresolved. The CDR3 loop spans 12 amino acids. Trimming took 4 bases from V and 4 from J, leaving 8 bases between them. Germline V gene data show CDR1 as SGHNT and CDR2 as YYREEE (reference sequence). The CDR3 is CASSTGLTEAFF. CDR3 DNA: TGTGCCAGCAGCACCGGACTCACTGAAGCTTTCTTT.

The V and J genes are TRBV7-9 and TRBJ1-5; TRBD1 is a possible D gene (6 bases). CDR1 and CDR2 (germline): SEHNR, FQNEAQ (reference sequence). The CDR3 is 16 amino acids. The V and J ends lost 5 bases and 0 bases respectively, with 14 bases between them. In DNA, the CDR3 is TGTGCCAGCAGCCCCCCGGACAGCGATAGCAATCAGCCCCAGCATTTT. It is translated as CASSPPDSDSNQPQHF.

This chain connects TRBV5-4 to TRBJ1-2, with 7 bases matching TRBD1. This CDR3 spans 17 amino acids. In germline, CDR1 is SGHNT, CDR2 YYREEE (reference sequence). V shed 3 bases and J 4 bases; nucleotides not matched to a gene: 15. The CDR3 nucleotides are TGTGCCAGCAGCTCACAGGGGTCGCCCCAAAACCGCTATGGCTACACCTTC. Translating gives CASSSQGSPQNRYGYTF. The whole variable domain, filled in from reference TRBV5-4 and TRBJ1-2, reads ETGVTQSPTHLIKTRGQQVTLRCSSQSGHNTVSWYQQALGQGPQFIFQYYREEENGRGNFPPRFSGLQFPNYSSELNVNALELDDSALYLCASSSQGSPQNRYGYTFGSGTRLTVV.

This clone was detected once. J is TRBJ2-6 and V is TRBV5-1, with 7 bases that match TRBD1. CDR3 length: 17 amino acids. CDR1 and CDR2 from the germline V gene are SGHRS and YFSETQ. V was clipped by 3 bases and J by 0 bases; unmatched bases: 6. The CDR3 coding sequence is TGCGCCAGCAGCTGGAGACAGGGTAGCTCTGGGGCCAACGTCCTGACTTTC. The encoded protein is CASSWRQGSSGANVLTF.

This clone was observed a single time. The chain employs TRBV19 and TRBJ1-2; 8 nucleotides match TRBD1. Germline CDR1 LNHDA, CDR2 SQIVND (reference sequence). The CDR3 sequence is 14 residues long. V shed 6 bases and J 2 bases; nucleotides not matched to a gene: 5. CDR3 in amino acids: CASRTAGGNYGYTF. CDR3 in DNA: TGTGCCAGTAGGACTGCAGGGGGCAACTATGGCTACACCTTC.

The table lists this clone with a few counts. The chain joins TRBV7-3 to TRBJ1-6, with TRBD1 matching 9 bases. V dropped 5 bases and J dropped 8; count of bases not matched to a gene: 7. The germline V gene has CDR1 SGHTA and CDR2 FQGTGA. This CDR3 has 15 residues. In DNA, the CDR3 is TGTGCCAGCAGCAGACAGGGGGGAGGGTATTCACCCCTCCACTTT. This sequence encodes CASSRQGGGYSPLHF.

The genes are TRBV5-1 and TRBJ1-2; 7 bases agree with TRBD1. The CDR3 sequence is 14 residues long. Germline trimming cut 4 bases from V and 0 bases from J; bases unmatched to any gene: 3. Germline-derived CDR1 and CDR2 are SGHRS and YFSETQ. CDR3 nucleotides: TGCGCCAGCAGCCGACAGGGAGCTAACTATGGCTACACCTTC. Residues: CASSRQGANYGYTF.

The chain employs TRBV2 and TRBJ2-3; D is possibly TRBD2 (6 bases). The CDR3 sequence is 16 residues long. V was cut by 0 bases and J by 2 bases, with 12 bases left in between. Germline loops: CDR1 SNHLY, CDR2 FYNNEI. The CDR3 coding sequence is TGTGCCAGCAGTGAAGCGCTTCGGGGGTCCACAGATACGCAGTATTTT. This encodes CASSEALRGSTDTQYF. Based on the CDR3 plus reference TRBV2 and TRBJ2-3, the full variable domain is EPEVTQTPSHQVTQMGQEVILRCVPISNHLYFYWYRQILGQKVEFLVSFYNNEISEKSEIFDDQFSVERPDGSNFTLKIRSTKLEDSAMYFCASSEALRGSTDTQYFGPGTRLTVL.

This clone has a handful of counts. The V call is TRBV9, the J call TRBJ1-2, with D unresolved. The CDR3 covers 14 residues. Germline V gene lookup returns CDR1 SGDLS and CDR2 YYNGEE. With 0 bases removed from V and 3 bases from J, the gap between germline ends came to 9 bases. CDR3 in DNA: TGTGCCAGCAGCGTAGGGGTAGACTACTATGGCTACACCTTC. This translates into CASSVGVDYYGYTF.

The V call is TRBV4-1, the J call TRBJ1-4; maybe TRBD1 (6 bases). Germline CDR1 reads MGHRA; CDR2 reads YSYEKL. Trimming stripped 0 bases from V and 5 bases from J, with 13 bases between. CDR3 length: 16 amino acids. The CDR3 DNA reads TGCGCCAGCAGCCAAGACTGGGGACACCCCAATGAAAAACTGTTTTTT. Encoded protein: CASSQDWGHPNEKLFF.

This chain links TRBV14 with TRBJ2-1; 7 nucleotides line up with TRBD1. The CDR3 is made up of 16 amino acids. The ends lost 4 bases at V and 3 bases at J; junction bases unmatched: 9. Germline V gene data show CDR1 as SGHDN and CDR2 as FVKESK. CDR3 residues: CASSLMTGTDYNEQFF. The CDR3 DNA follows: TGTGCCAGCAGCCTTATGACAGGGACAGACTACAATGAGCAGTTCTTC.

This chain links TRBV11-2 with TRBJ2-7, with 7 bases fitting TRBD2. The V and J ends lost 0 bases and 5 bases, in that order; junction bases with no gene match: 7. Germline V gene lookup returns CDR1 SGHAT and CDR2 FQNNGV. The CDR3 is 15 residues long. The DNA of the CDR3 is TGTGCCAGCAGCTTAGAGGGGGGGAACTTCAACGAGCAGTACTTC. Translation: CASSLEGGNFNEQYF. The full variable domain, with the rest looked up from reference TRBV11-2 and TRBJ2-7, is EAGVAQSPRYKIIEKRQSVAFWCNPISGHATLYWYQQILGQGPKLLIQFQNNGVVDDSQLPKDRFSAERLKGVDSTLKIQPAKLEDSAVYLCASSLEGGNFNEQYFGPGTRLTVT.